This is a list of T cell receptor beta chains from one sample in a study of identical twins. TCRdb used MiXCR to reprocess the 5' RACE reads, holding one entry per CDR3 protein. In the table there are just over 500,000 distinct CDR3 sequences, around 20% of which are singletons. The sample was also linked to a second study, of T cells expressing NK-cell markers.

The sequenced material came from CD4+ T cells sorted from blood. Receptors originate from a young woman in good health. CDR3s include the opening cysteine and the closing phenylalanine or tryptophan. A D gene is named only where the DNA matches it firmly. Only some rows state a clone size, as once, few, many or a class for expanded clones.

>.|few|TRBJ1-5|12|TRBV19
TGTGCCAGTAGTATGGGGGAACAGCCCCAGCATTTT
CASSMGEQPQHF
>TRBD2|.|TRBJ2-1|19|TRBV7-2
TGTGCCAGCAGCTTAGCCCCCAGCGGGGTCGCAAGGGGCTACAATGAGCAGTTCTTC
CASSLAPSGVARGYNEQFF
>.|.|TRBJ1-1|15|TRBV27
TGTGCCAGCAGTTTAGGGACGGTCCCTGACACTGAAGCTTTCTTT
CASSLGTVPDTEAFF
>.|few|TRBJ2-7|15|TRBV4-2
TGTGCCAGCAGCCAAGCTCTATCAAGCTCCTACGAGCAGTACTTC
CASSQALSSSYEQYF
>TRBD1|.|TRBJ2-7|13|TRBV6-1
TGTGCCAGCAGAAATCGACAGGGCCACGAGCAGTACTTC
CASRNRQGHEQYF
>TRBD2|few|TRBJ2-5|13|TRBV5-1
TGCGCCAGCCGATCGGGACTAGGAGAGACCCAGTACTTC
CASRSGLGETQYF
>.|many|TRBJ1-1|11|TRBV12-3/TRBV12-4
TGTGCCAGCAGTTTGTGGGGCGAAGCTTTCTTT
CASSLWGEAFF
>TRBD2|.|TRBJ2-7|16|TRBV6-1
TGTGCCAGCAGTCCCCTCCCTAGCGGGGGGGCCTACGAGCAGTACTTC
CASSPLPSGGAYEQYF
>TRBD2|few|TRBJ2-3|15|TRBV3-1
TGTGCCAGCAGCCAACGGGGGGTCTACACAGATACGCAGTATTTT
CASSQRGVYTDTQYF
>TRBD2|few|TRBJ2-1|16|TRBV20-1
TGCAGTGCTAGAGATCGGACTAGCCCTTCCTACAATGAGCAGTTCTTC
CSARDRTSPSYNEQFF
>TRBD2|.|TRBJ2-5|15|TRBV5-6
TGTGCCAGCAGCTCGCGACTAGCGGCAATTGAGACCCAGTACTTC
CASSSRLAAIETQYF
>.|.|TRBJ2-7|15|TRBV20-1
TGCAGTGCTAGAGAGGCAGTTTTCTGGCTATCCGAGCAGTACTTC
CSAREAVFWLSEQYF
>.|many|TRBJ2-3|15|TRBV4-2
TGTGCCAGCAGCCAAGAGCAGGACCGCACAGATACGCAGTATTTT
CASSQEQDRTDTQYF
>TRBD2|few|TRBJ2-1|16|TRBV3-1
TGTGCCAGCAGCCAGGCACTAGCGGAACCCTACAATGAGCAGTTCTTC
CASSQALAEPYNEQFF
>.|few|TRBJ1-2|12|TRBV7-8
TGTGCCAGTACCAATCAACGGTATGGCTACACCTTC
CASTNQRYGYTF
>TRBD1|few|TRBJ1-6|15|TRBV10-3
TGTGCCATCAGCCCGACAGGGGGCAACGAATCACCCCTCCACTTT
CAISPTGGNESPLHF
>.|.|TRBJ1-6|16|TRBV6-5
TGTGCCAGCAGTTACTCGCGGGGGGCATCGGGTTCACCCCTCCACTTT
CASSYSRGASGSPLHF
>.|.|TRBJ2-7|11|TRBV20-1
TGCAGTGCTAGAGCCTACCACGAGCAGTACTTC
CSARAYHEQYF
>.|.|TRBJ2-7|12|TRBV20-1
TGCAGTGCTAGAGGCGCAGGCGGAGAGCAGTACTTC
CSARGAGGEQYF
>TRBD2|.|TRBJ2-7|18|TRBV15
TGTGCCACCAGCAGAGGTTGGACTAGCGGGAGAGTATCCTACGAGCAGTACTTC
CATSRGWTSGRVSYEQYF
>TRBD2|few|TRBJ2-6|15|TRBV10-2
TGCGCCAGCAGTGACGGGGGGACTGGGGCCAACGTCCTGACTTTC
CASSDGGTGANVLTF
>.|.|TRBJ2-5|14|TRBV9
TGTGCCAGCAGCCGTAACGTAGGAGGCGAGACCCAGTACTTC
CASSRNVGGETQYF
>TRBD2|.|TRBJ2-1|17|TRBV25-1
TGTGCCAGCAGTGCCCCCGCGGGGGTTAACACCTACAATGAGCAGTTCTTC
CASSAPAGVNTYNEQFF
>.|few|TRBJ2-1|16|TRBV6-5
TGTGCCAGCAGTTACCTAGCTCCTAGCTCCTACAATGAGCAGTTCTTC
CASSYLAPSSYNEQFF
>.|.|TRBJ2-1|17|TRBV12-3/TRBV12-4
TGTGCCAGCAGCTCCCTCCAGGCTAACCCTACCTACAATGAGCAGTTCTTC
CASSSLQANPTYNEQFF
>TRBD2|few|TRBJ2-2|15|TRBV12-3/TRBV12-4
TGTGCCAGCGCCGCTGGGCGGGGAGGGCACGGGGAGCTGTTTTTT
CASAAGRGGHGELFF
>TRBD2|.|TRBJ2-7|16|TRBV5-1
TGCGCCAGCAGCTCGTCGGGACTAGCGGGGTCCTACGAGCAGTACTTC
CASSSSGLAGSYEQYF
>.|.|TRBJ1-4|13|TRBV15
TGTGCCACCAGCAGGTGGGGGAATGAAAAACTGTTTTTT
CATSRWGNEKLFF
>.|many|TRBJ1-2|11|TRBV20-1
TGCAGTGCGGGGGGAGACTATGGCTACACCTTC
CSAGGDYGYTF
>TRBD2|many|TRBJ2-3|14|TRBV7-9
TGTGCCAGCAGCCTTAGCGGGGGCACAGATACGCAGTATTTT
CASSLSGGTDTQYF
>.|.|TRBJ2-1|13|TRBV20-1
TGCAGTGCTTCCCTGACTAGTGGCAATGAGCAGTTCTTC
CSASLTSGNEQFF
>TRBD1|few|TRBJ2-3|16|TRBV5-1
TGCGCCAGCAGCCCACCGATGACAGGGCACACAGATACGCAGTATTTT
CASSPPMTGHTDTQYF
>.|few|TRBJ2-1|15|TRBV10-3
TGTGCCATCAGTGGGCTGGAGGGCTTCTACAATGAGCAGTTCTTC
CAISGLEGFYNEQFF
>.|few|TRBJ1-2|15|TRBV20-1
TGCAGTGCTGCCGGTCCTTCGGGGGGCGGCTATGGCTACACCTTC
CSAAGPSGGGYGYTF
>TRBD1|once|TRBJ2-2|15|TRBV6-1
TGTGCCAGCAGTCAACAGGGGGCAGCCACCGGGGAGCTGTTTTTT
CASSQQGAATGELFF
>.|many|TRBJ2-4|13|TRBV20-1
TGCAGTGCCTGGAGAATAGCCAAAAACATTCAGTACTTC
CSAWRIAKNIQYF